This T cell receptor beta chain was sequenced in a study of blood T cell repertoires in COVID-19. The wider study: Researchers got acute and convalescent COVID-19 samples from the United States, Italy and Spain.

Germline V gene data show CDR1 as SEHNR and CDR2 as FQNEAQ (reference sequence). Trimming pared 6 bases from V and 6 bases from J, leaving 6 bases between. The CDR3 spans 12 residues. Those who participated ranged in age from roughly 18 to 90 years and resided in about two dozen US areas. In assigning cohorts, the study relied on participant-reported clinical history. Original methodology: Estimation of nucleated cell counts relied on the amplification of reference gene primers. Libraries were prepared by immunoSEQ multiplex PCR; TCRdb keeps only in-frame clonotypes and omits some of them. V, J and clone size derive from that table, while D and trimming were established from the DNA sequence. Here the sample spans about 190,000 clones, 65% to 85% being singletons. This clone was seen only a few times.

The sequence came from a woman aged 25 to 45 who had recovered from COVID-19. This sequence joins TRBV7-9 and TRBJ1-6; the D is unclear. Sequencing was carried out using PBMCs or T cells enriched from blood (not recorded which). This CDR3 is CASREGNSPLHF. CDR3 bases: TGTGCCAGCAGGGAGGGTAATTCACCCCTCCACTTT.